A selection of T cell receptor beta chains follows, all from one sample in a study of CD8 T cells in Susac syndrome. TCRdb reprocessed the immunoSEQ multiplex PCR reads via MiXCR and lists one record per CDR3 protein. The data contain approximately 160,000 distinct CDR3 sequences, about 96% of them seen just once; the ten biggest clones take up roughly 0.12%. Sequences were obtained from CD4+ T cells from PBMCs. Receptors originate from a human donor with Susac syndrome. Each CDR3 is given with its conserved first and last residue. Fields, in order: J gene, D gene, clone size, V gene, CDR3 protein, CDR3 DNA. A D gene is named only where the DNA matches it firmly. The size field is filled for only some rows; it gives once, few, many or a size class.

>TRBJ2-7|TRBD2|once|TRBV10-3
CAISEPSGRAYEQYF
TGTGCCATCAGTGAGCCTAGCGGGAGGGCCTACGAGCAGTACTTC
>TRBJ2-2|NA|NA|TRBV15
CATSSGTFANTGELFF
TGTGCCACCAGCAGTGGGACCTTCGCTAACACCGGGGAGCTGTTTTTT
>TRBJ2-1|NA|NA|TRBV30
CAWSQGRAYNEQFF
TGTGCCTGGAGTCAAGGACGGGCCTACAATGAGCAGTTCTTC
>TRBJ1-1|NA|NA|TRBV7-6
CASSLTVQKAEAFF
TGTGCCAGCAGCTTAACAGTCCAAAAAGCCGAAGCTTTCTTT
>TRBJ2-3|TRBD2|NA|TRBV27
CATKLAGSTDTQYF
TGTGCAACCAAACTAGCGGGGAGCACAGATACGCAGTATTTT
>TRBJ1-2|NA|NA|TRBV6-6
CASSYLLTGNDGYTF
TGTGCCAGCAGTTATCTTCTTACGGGGAATGACGGCTACACCTTC
>TRBJ2-3|NA|NA|TRBV5-1
CASSLDRSRTDTQYF
TGCGCCAGCAGCTTGGACCGGAGTCGCACAGATACGCAGTATTTT
>TRBJ2-1|NA|NA|TRBV20-1
CSARRQYNEQFF
TGCAGTGCTAGACGACAGTACAATGAGCAGTTCTTC
>TRBJ2-2|NA|NA|TRBV7-8
CASRRRPENTGELFF
TGTGCCAGCAGGCGAAGACCGGAGAACACCGGGGAGCTGTTTTTT
>TRBJ2-5|TRBD2|once|TRBV4-1
CASSRASGGPETQYF
TGCGCCAGCAGCCGGGCTAGCGGGGGGCCAGAGACCCAGTACTTC
>TRBJ2-2|TRBD1|NA|TRBV6-2/TRBV6-3
CASSRDSGQGNTGELFF
TGTGCCAGCAGCCGAGACTCCGGACAGGGAAACACCGGGGAGCTGTTTTTT
>TRBJ2-7|NA|NA|TRBV29-1
CSALGLQSSYEQYF
TGCAGCGCCCTGGGACTTCAAAGCTCCTACGAGCAGTACTTC
>TRBJ2-3|NA|NA|TRBV18
CASSPPSGDTQYF
TGTGCCAGCTCACCACCGTCAGGGGATACGCAGTATTTT
>TRBJ1-1|NA|NA|TRBV7-9
CASSLRTSTEAFF
TGTGCCAGCAGCCTCCGGACAAGCACTGAAGCTTTCTTT
>TRBJ2-3|TRBD1|NA|TRBV7-2
CASSPLTGTDTQYF
TGTGCCAGCAGCCCCCTGACAGGGACAGATACGCAGTATTTT
>TRBJ1-1|TRBD1|NA|TRBV4-3
CASSQDPTGGTEAFF
TGCGCCAGCAGCCAAGACCCGACAGGGGGCACTGAAGCTTTCTTT
>TRBJ2-3|TRBD2|once|TRBV9
CASSVETSGFKADTQYF
TGTGCCAGCAGCGTTGAGACTAGCGGCTTCAAGGCAGATACGCAGTATTTT
>TRBJ1-3|NA|NA|TRBV7-9
CASSSRGHGNTIYF
TGTGCCAGCAGTTCCAGGGGTCACGGAAACACCATATATTTT
>TRBJ1-2|TRBD1|NA|TRBV5-4
CASSPRTGQAGYTF
TGTGCCAGCAGCCCACGGACAGGGCAAGCTGGCTACACCTTC
>TRBJ2-7|TRBD1|NA|TRBV20-1
CSAKGAQYEQYF
TGCAGTGCTAAGGGGGCCCAGTACGAGCAGTACTTC
>TRBJ2-2|TRBD2|once|TRBV27
CASSFPTSGRGELFF
TGTGCCAGCAGTTTCCCAACTAGCGGGAGAGGGGAGCTGTTTTTT
>TRBJ2-3|NA|NA|TRBV11-2
CASSSGQPTDTQYF
TGTGCCAGCAGCTCCGGACAGCCGACAGATACGCAGTATTTT
>TRBJ1-6|NA|NA|TRBV29-1
CSVAIGVNSPLHF
TGCAGCGTTGCGATAGGGGTAAATTCACCCCTCCACTTT
>TRBJ1-2|NA|NA|TRBV3-1
CASSQVSGGYTF
TGTGCCAGCAGCCAAGTGTCTGGAGGCTACACCTTC
>TRBJ2-1|NA|once|TRBV20-1
CSARDLKQGGGSYNEQFF
TGCAGTGCTAGAGATCTGAAACAAGGTGGCGGCTCCTACAATGAGCAGTTCTTC
>TRBJ1-4|NA|NA|TRBV28
CASRTRVNEKLFF
TGTGCCAGCAGGACACGGGTTAATGAAAAACTGTTTTTT
>TRBJ2-7|TRBD2|NA|TRBV29-1
CSYLAGAYEQYF
TGCAGCTATCTAGCGGGCGCCTACGAGCAGTACTTC
>TRBJ2-2|NA|NA|TRBV29-1
CSVELQNTGELFF
TGCAGCGTTGAACTACAGAACACCGGGGAGCTGTTTTTT
>TRBJ2-2|TRBD2|NA|TRBV12-3/TRBV12-4
CASSLGGRTYTGELFF
TGTGCCAGCAGTTTAGGCGGGAGGACATACACCGGGGAGCTGTTTTTT
>TRBJ2-5|NA|once|TRBV5-1
CASSPPVRSQETQYF
TGCGCCAGCAGCCCCCCGGTCCGCAGTCAAGAGACCCAGTACTTC
>TRBJ2-3|NA|NA|TRBV7-9
CASTRTDTQYF
TGTGCCAGCACCCGCACAGATACGCAGTATTTT
>TRBJ2-7|NA|NA|TRBV7-2
CASSLDPGHSYEQYF
TGTGCCAGCAGCTTAGATCCGGGGCACTCCTACGAGCAGTACTTC
>TRBJ2-2|NA|NA|TRBV27
CASSLRDWGWGGELFF
TGTGCCAGCAGTCTCCGGGACTGGGGTTGGGGCGGGGAGCTGTTTTTT
>TRBJ2-5|NA|NA|TRBV7-9
CASSLATETQYF
TGTGCCAGCAGCTTAGCTACGGAGACCCAGTACTTC
>TRBJ2-3|NA|NA|TRBV4-1
CASSPDWGRDTQYF
TGCGCCAGCAGCCCGGACTGGGGGAGGGATACGCAGTATTTT
>TRBJ2-1|TRBD2|once|TRBV27
CASSCPPSGSCNEQFF
TGTGCCAGCAGCTGCCCCCCCAGCGGGAGCTGCAATGAGCAGTTCTTC
>TRBJ1-2|NA|NA|TRBV29-1
CSVRGANYGYTF
TGCAGCGTGCGAGGGGCGAACTATGGCTACACCTTC
>TRBJ2-5|NA|NA|TRBV7-9
CASSYSRGEETQYF
TGTGCCAGCAGCTACTCCAGGGGTGAAGAGACCCAGTACTTC
>TRBJ1-5|NA|NA|TRBV20-1
CSARDRQGNQPQHF
TGCAGTGCTAGAGATCGTCAGGGGAATCAGCCCCAGCATTTT
>TRBJ2-2|TRBD2|NA|TRBV29-1
CSGMTSGNTGELFF
TGCAGCGGAATGACTAGCGGAAACACCGGGGAGCTGTTTTTT